This is a list of T cell receptor beta chains from one sample in a study of T cells in localized non-small cell lung cancer. TCRdb's table, derived via immunoSEQ multiplex PCR, lists solely in-frame clones and lacks some. The sample comprises approximately 57,000 clones, roughly 85% of which are singletons, and less than 6% rests with the top ten. The specimen comprised peripheral blood, sampled before any cancer treatment. These receptor sequences come from a woman aged 35 to 70 with stage I lung adenocarcinoma. CDR3s include the opening cysteine and the closing phenylalanine or tryptophan. The D gene is left open where the match is weak. A row's size may be missing; if present it is once, few, many or a size class.

D,size,length,J,V,CDR3,DNA
-,-,15,TRBJ1-1,TRBV19,CASRTRGLGGGEAFF,TGTGCCAGTAGAACCCGTGGCCTAGGGGGTGGCGAAGCTTTCTTT
-,-,13,TRBJ2-1,TRBV7-8,CARAIEAINEQFF,TGTGCCAGAGCTATTGAGGCAATCAATGAGCAGTTCTTC
-,-,17,TRBJ1-2,TRBV30,CAWSASSGGRSFYGYTF,TGTGCCTGGAGTGCCTCCTCCGGAGGGCGTTCCTTCTATGGCTACACCTTC
TRBD2,-,15,TRBJ2-5,TRBV6-1,CASSSLAGGPGTQYF,TGTGCCAGCAGCTCTTTAGCGGGGGGCCCCGGGACCCAGTACTTC
-,-,16,TRBJ2-2,TRBV7-2,CASSLSTGSNTGELFF,TGTGCCAGCAGCTTAAGTACAGGGTCGAACACCGGGGAGCTGTTTTTT
TRBD1,-,18,TRBJ1-1,TRBV7-9,CASSLVSWTGLENTEAFF,TGTGCCAGCAGCTTAGTAAGTTGGACAGGGCTCGAGAACACTGAAGCTTTCTTT
-,-,11,TRBJ1-2,TRBV11-2,CASSQDSGYTF,TGTGCCAGCAGCCAGGACTCCGGCTACACCTTC
-,-,14,TRBJ2-7,TRBV9,CASSARLSSYEQYF,TGTGCCAGCAGCGCCCGGCTGAGCTCCTACGAGCAGTACTTC
TRBD1,-,15,TRBJ1-2,TRBV18,CASSPDRGGRYGYTF,TGTGCCAGCTCACCGGACAGGGGAGGGAGGTATGGCTACACCTTC
-,-,16,TRBJ1-3,TRBV2,CASSPQATLSGNTIYF,TGTGCCAGCAGCCCCCAAGCGACACTCTCTGGAAACACCATATATTTT
-,-,14,TRBJ2-1,TRBV6-5,CASSYYGGRNEQFF,TGTGCCAGCAGTTACTACGGGGGCCGCAATGAGCAGTTCTTC
TRBD2,-,13,TRBJ2-3,TRBV27,CASSLLAVDTQYF,TGTGCCAGCAGTTTACTAGCGGTGGATACGCAGTATTTT
-,-,14,TRBJ1-4,TRBV6-5,CASRGTATNEKLFF,TGTGCCAGCAGGGGTACGGCAACTAATGAAAAACTGTTTTTT
-,-,14,TRBJ2-3,TRBV5-6,CASSLAGPRNTQYF,TGTGCCAGCAGCTTGGCGGGACCTAGGAATACGCAGTATTTT
TRBD1,-,16,TRBJ2-3,TRBV18,CASSSTGGTSTDTQYF,TGTGCCAGCTCATCGACAGGGGGCACGAGCACAGATACGCAGTATTTT
-,few,13,TRBJ1-1,TRBV7-3,CASSLVRNTEAFF,TGTGCCAGCAGCTTAGTAAGGAACACTGAAGCTTTCTTT
-,-,14,TRBJ2-3,TRBV6-6,CASSLAGPTDTQYF,TGTGCCAGCAGCCTCGCGGGTCCCACAGATACGCAGTATTTT
TRBD1,-,14,TRBJ1-2,TRBV5-4,CASRRPGQNYGYTF,TGTGCCAGCAGGCGACCGGGACAGAACTATGGCTACACCTTC
TRBD1,once,19,TRBJ2-7,TRBV28,CASSPEGGQGLDPLYEQYF,TGTGCCAGCAGTCCAGAAGGAGGACAGGGGCTCGACCCCCTCTACGAGCAGTACTTC
-,-,14,TRBJ1-5,TRBV10-3,CAISESGAYQPQHF,TGTGCCATCAGTGAGTCGGGGGCGTATCAGCCCCAGCATTTT
-,-,13,TRBJ1-2,TRBV5-5,CASHRDVNYGYTF,TGTGCCAGCCATAGGGACGTCAACTATGGCTACACCTTC
-,-,12,TRBJ2-5,TRBV11-3,CAGLWGEETQYF,TGTGCCGGGTTGTGGGGGGAAGAGACCCAGTACTTC
-,-,12,TRBJ1-5,TRBV6-1,CASKDGNQPQHF,TGTGCCAGCAAAGACGGGAATCAGCCCCAGCATTTT
-,once,14,TRBJ2-7,TRBV21-1,CASSLLAGAYEQYF,TGTGCCAGCAGCCTCCTAGCAGGCGCCTACGAGCAGTACTTC
-,-,13,TRBJ2-1,TRBV29-1,CSVETGVHNEQFF,TGCAGCGTTGAAACGGGGGTACACAATGAGCAGTTCTTC
-,once,10,TRBJ1-2,TRBV20-1,CSAHRDGYTF,TGCAGTGCCCACAGAGATGGCTACACCTTC
-,-,14,TRBJ1-1,TRBV13,CASSLPGESTEAFF,TGTGCCAGCAGCCTCCCGGGGGAAAGCACTGAAGCTTTCTTT
-,-,14,TRBJ1-5,TRBV27,CASSFTDSNQPQHF,TGTGCCAGCAGTTTTACGGATAGCAATCAGCCCCAGCATTTT
-,-,16,TRBJ1-2,TRBV5-1,CASSSYSGVSNYGYTF,TGCGCCAGCAGCTCTTACTCAGGGGTATCTAACTATGGCTACACCTTC
TRBD2,-,17,TRBJ2-1,TRBV5-1,CASSLGLAGGSQNEQFF,TGCGCCAGCAGCTTGGGGCTAGCGGGGGGTTCTCAGAATGAGCAGTTCTTC
-,-,15,TRBJ2-3,TRBV30,CAWTGGGSSTDTQYF,TGTGCCTGGACTGGGGGCGGGTCTAGCACAGATACGCAGTATTTT
-,medium-sized,14,TRBJ2-7,TRBV9,CASSVGQGTYEQYF,TGTGCCAGCAGCGTAGGCCAGGGTACCTACGAGCAGTACTTC
TRBD2,-,15,TRBJ2-1,TRBV30,CAWSGGGAWGNEQFF,TGTGCCTGGAGTGGCGGGGGGGCCTGGGGCAATGAGCAGTTCTTC
-,-,14,TRBJ1-2,TRBV6-1,CASSEYRDFYGYTF,TGTGCCAGCAGTGAATATAGGGACTTCTATGGCTACACCTTC
TRBD2,-,15,TRBJ2-3,TRBV15,CATRPAGGLTDTQYF,TGTGCCACCAGACCAGCGGGGGGGCTTACAGATACGCAGTATTTT
TRBD1,-,16,TRBJ1-4,TRBV7-9,CASSYGTGSPNEKLFF,TGTGCCAGCAGCTACGGGACAGGGAGTCCCAATGAAAAACTGTTTTTT
-,once,14,TRBJ2-7,TRBV7-2,CASTEGGWKYEQYF,TGTGCCAGCACCGAGGGGGGGTGGAAGTACGAGCAGTACTTC
-,-,13,TRBJ1-1,TRBV7-9,CASSGWPSTEAFF,TGTGCCAGCAGCGGGTGGCCGTCCACTGAAGCTTTCTTT
-,-,13,TRBJ2-3,TRBV19,CASSIQGADTQYF,TGTGCCAGTAGTATTCAGGGTGCAGATACGCAGTATTTT
-,-,13,TRBJ2-5,TRBV7-2,CASSLATQETQYF,TGTGCCAGCAGCTTAGCGACCCAAGAGACCCAGTACTTC
-,-,14,TRBJ2-4,TRBV6-5,CASSFAPAKNIQYF,TGTGCCAGCAGTTTTGCCCCAGCCAAAAACATTCAGTACTTC
-,few,15,TRBJ1-6,TRBV6-5,CASALTGTVNSPLHF,TGTGCCAGCGCATTGACCGGGACGGTTAATTCACCCCTCCACTTT
TRBD1,-,15,TRBJ2-5,TRBV18,CASSPDRGRLETQYF,TGTGCCAGCTCACCTGACAGGGGGCGATTGGAGACCCAGTACTTC
-,few,14,TRBJ2-5,TRBV29-1,CSTFPRENQETQYF,TGCAGCACATTCCCAAGGGAAAACCAAGAGACCCAGTACTTC
TRBD1,-,16,TRBJ1-2,TRBV28,CASLPLGQGYNYGYTF,TGTGCCAGCCTTCCTTTAGGACAGGGATATAACTATGGCTACACCTTC
-,once,14,TRBJ2-7,TRBV5-1,CASSLGTVVYEQYF,TGCGCCAGCAGCTTGGGGACTGTAGTCTACGAGCAGTACTTC
-,-,13,TRBJ2-7,TRBV28,CASSLPGTYEQYF,TGTGCCAGCAGTTTACCGGGGACCTACGAGCAGTACTTC